This T cell receptor beta chain came from a study of blood T cell repertoires in COVID-19. Turning to the study itself: Both acute and convalescent COVID-19 samples were obtained from the United States, Italy and Spain. In each case, the material was cDNA or gDNA derived from T cells, B-cell-depleted T cells, or PBMCs.

Authors' processing steps: Estimates of nucleated cell counts were drawn from the amplification of reference gene primers. Assay: immunoSEQ multiplex PCR; the TCRdb copy retains only in-frame clones and omits some. Clone size and V and J calls were adopted from that table, with D and trimming inferred from the DNA. The sample has about 89,000 clones; 88% are singletons. In germline, CDR1 is SGHDN, CDR2 FVKESK. The CDR3 sequence is 16 residues long. V was shortened by 0 bases and J by 1 base, with 10 bases between the two germline ends. The chain combines TRBV14 with TRBJ1-3, with D hard to call. The receptor comes from a man in his fifties or sixties with acute or convalescent COVID-19. The sample was peripheral blood. CDR3: CASSQDLAGSGNTIYF. CDR3 in DNA: TGTGCCAGCAGCCAAGATCTAGCGGGTTCTGGAAACACCATATATTTT.